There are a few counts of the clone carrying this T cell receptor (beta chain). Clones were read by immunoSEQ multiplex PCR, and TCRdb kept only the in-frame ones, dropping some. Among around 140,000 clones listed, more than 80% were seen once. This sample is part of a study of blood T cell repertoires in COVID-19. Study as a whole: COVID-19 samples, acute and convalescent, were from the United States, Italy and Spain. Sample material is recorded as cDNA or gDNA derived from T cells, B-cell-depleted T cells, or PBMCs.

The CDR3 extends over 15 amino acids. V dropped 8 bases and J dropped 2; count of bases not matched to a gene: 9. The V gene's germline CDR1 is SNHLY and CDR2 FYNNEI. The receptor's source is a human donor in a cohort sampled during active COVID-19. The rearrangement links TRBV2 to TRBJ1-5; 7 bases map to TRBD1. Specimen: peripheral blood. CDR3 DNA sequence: TGTGCCAGCGCCGGGACAGATGGTGGCAATCAGCCCCAGCATTTT. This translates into CASAGTDGGNQPQHF.